Below are 15 T cell receptor beta chains sequenced from a single sample in a study of blood T cell repertoires in COVID-19. Using immunoSEQ multiplex PCR, the repertoire was profiled, and TCRdb retains in-frame clones only, with some absent. The sample holds 250,000 to 300,000 clones, approximately 88% seen once. The sequencing sample was made of peripheral blood. The source is a woman aged 25 to 39 who had recovered from COVID-19.

This clone was seen a single time. The gene calls are TRBV5-4 and TRBJ2-2; maybe TRBD2 (6 bases). CDR1 is SGHNT and CDR2 is YYREEE in the germline V gene (reference sequence). V was shortened by 3 bases and J by 0 bases, with 15 bases between the two germline ends. This CDR3 spans 17 amino acids. CDR3 sequence reads: CASSSAGPLTNTGELFF. CDR3 nucleotides: TGTGCCAGCAGCTCGGCGGGGCCCCTAACGAACACCGGGGAGCTGTTTTTT.

The chain couples TRBV7-2 to TRBJ1-2; 9 bases are shared with TRBD1. The CDR3 spans 15 residues. J lost 4 bases, V lost 2 bases, and 5 bases had no gene match. Germline lookup yields CDR1 SGHTA and CDR2 FQGNSA. The CDR3 here is CASSLTGTGSYGYTF. The CDR3 coding sequence is TGTGCCAGCAGCTTAACCGGGACAGGGAGCTATGGCTACACCTTC.

The J gene is TRBJ1-2, the V gene TRBV19; D unresolved. This CDR3 is 12 amino acids long. Germline CDR1 LNHDA, CDR2 SQIVND (reference sequence). V dropped 6 bases and J dropped 7 bases, with 12 bases sitting between them. In DNA form, the CDR3 reads TGTGCCAGTAGACGCAGCGCGGGTGGCTACACCTTC. It is translated as CASRRSAGGYTF. The full variable domain, in which reference TRBV19 and TRBJ1-2 provide the parts outside the CDR3, is DGGITQSPKYLFRKEGQNVTLSCEQNLNHDAMYWYRQDPGQGLRLIYYSQIVNDFQKGDIAEGYSVSREKKESFPLTVTSAQKNPTAFYLCASRRSAGGYTFGSGTRLTVV.

The chain employs TRBV3-1 (or the pseudogene TRBV3-2) and TRBJ1-1; TRBD1 is a possible D gene (5 bases). This CDR3 is built from 18 residues. Per the germline V gene, CDR1 is LGHDT and CDR2 is YNNKEL (reference sequence). V was pared by 0 bases and J by 1 base, with 18 bases between. CDR3 DNA: TGTGCCAGCAGCCAAGATATAATGGGGGAGGGTGGGAACACTGAAGCTTTCTTT. Translation gives CASSQDIMGEGGNTEAFF.

This clone showed up just a few times. V gene TRBV11-3 combines with J gene TRBJ2-2, with TRBD1 identical over 7 bases. Looked up from germline, CDR1 is SGHNT and CDR2 is YENEEA. There are 14 residues in the CDR3. The J segment lost 8 bases and the V segment lost 5 bases, leaving 8 bases of the junction unmatched. The CDR3 loop is CASSRDRDAGELFF. CDR3 sequence (DNA): TGTGCCAGCAGCCGCGACAGGGACGCAGGGGAGCTGTTTTTT.

With regard to this clone: At one end, the junction sequence differs from germline, possibly due to a read error. The V call is TRBV11-3, the J call TRBJ2-2, with TRBD2 matching 14 bases. The CDR3 extends over 17 amino acids. Germline CDR1 SGHNT, CDR2 YENEEA. The chain's CDR3 is CATSTTSGGAYTGELFF. The CDR3, as DNA: TGTGCCACCAGCACGACTAGCGGGGGGGCCTATACCGGGGAGCTGTTTTTT. The whole variable domain, remainder taken from reference TRBV11-3 and TRBJ2-2, is EAGVVQSPRYKIIEKKQPVAFWCNPISGHNTLYWYLQNLGQGPELLIRYENEEAVDDSQLPKDRFSAERLKGVDSTLKIQPAELGDSAVYLCATSTTSGGAYTGELFFGEGSRLTVL.

The chain recombines TRBV5-1 with TRBJ1-1; D remains ambiguous. The CDR3 totals 17 residues. Germline V gives CDR1 SGHRS, CDR2 YFSETQ. V dropped 1 base and J dropped 1 base, with 17 bases sitting between them. The chain's CDR3 is CASSLRSGRIGNTEAFF. CDR3 bases: TGCGCCAGCAGCTTGCGGTCAGGTCGAATTGGGAACACTGAAGCTTTCTTT.

This sequence joins TRBV10-3 and TRBJ1-1; perhaps TRBD1 as D (6 bases). The CDR3 totals 15 residues. V lost 6 bases and J lost 4, with 18 bases in between. The germline V gene encodes CDR1 ENHRY and CDR2 SYGVKD. The CDR3 coding sequence is TGTGCCATCAGCGGACAGCCTCTGGTGAGCACTGAAGCTTTCTTT. Translation gives CAISGQPLVSTEAFF.

This rearrangement joins TRBV4-2 to TRBJ2-2; 9 bases match TRBD2. Germline values: CDR1 LGHNA, CDR2 YNFKEQ. The CDR3 runs 16 residues. J lost 0 bases, V lost 6 bases, and 5 bases had no gene match. CDR3 sequence: CASRRLAAANTGELFF. The CDR3 bases are TGTGCCAGCAGGCGACTAGCGGCCGCGAACACCGGGGAGCTGTTTTTT.

This chain uses TRBV4-3 with TRBJ1-2, with TRBD1 matching 9 bases. This CDR3 spans 18 amino acids. V dropped 1 base and J dropped 3; count of bases not matched to a gene: 12. From germline, CDR1 is LGHNA and CDR2 YSLEER. The CDR3 bases are TGCGCCAGCAGCCAAGGTGTATCACAGGGGGCTTGGGACTATGGCTACACCTTC. Its protein is CASSQGVSQGAWDYGYTF.

The chain recombines TRBV4-2 with TRBJ2-1, with D perhaps TRBD2 (5 bases). This CDR3 is 16 amino acids long. The V end was cut by 3 bases, the J end by 6 bases, with 18 bases between. CDR1 LGHNA and CDR2 YNFKEQ come from the germline V gene. CDR3 nucleotide sequence: TGTGCCAGCAGCCACATGGGTGCGGGTGGGGTCAATGAGCAGTTCTTC. Its translation is CASSHMGAGGVNEQFF.

The chain is built from TRBV25-1 and TRBJ2-7, with D maybe TRBD2 (6 bases). This CDR3 spans 15 amino acids. Trimming removed 5 bases at V and 3 bases at J, with 17 bases between. Germline values: CDR1 MGHDK, CDR2 SYGVNS. For the CDR3, the DNA is TGTGCCAGCAGTCGCCTCGGGACTCGGGGCTACGAGCAGTACTTC. Translating gives CASSRLGTRGYEQYF.

This rearrangement joins TRBV4-1 to TRBJ2-3; 14 bases agree with TRBD2. V gave up 3 bases and J gave up 6 bases; unmatched junction bases: 5. Germline CDR1 is MGHRA and CDR2 is YSYEKL. This CDR3 spans 16 amino acids. The chain's CDR3 is CASSHGLAGGADTQYF. CDR3 DNA: TGCGCCAGCAGCCATGGACTAGCGGGGGGAGCGGATACGCAGTATTTT.

This clone was seen only once. J is TRBJ1-2 and V is TRBV12-3 or TRBV12-4; D call uncertain. The CDR3 length is 13 residues. Between the trimmed V and J ends, which lost 2 bases and 4 bases, there was a span of 8 bases. CDR3 residues: CASSLSRPYGYTF. CDR3 bases: TGTGCCAGCAGTTTATCCAGGCCCTATGGCTACACCTTC.

This clone was seen more than once but under ten times. J is TRBJ2-7 and V is TRBV6-5; 8 positions agree with TRBD1. This CDR3 is built from 14 residues. Looked up from germline, CDR1 is MNHEY and CDR2 is SVGAGI. The trim removed 8 bases at V and 6 bases at J, leaving 12 bases unmatched. The CDR3 DNA sequence: TGTGCCAGCGGACCGGACAGGGAATTGGTCGAGCAGTACTTC. It encodes CASGPDRELVEQYF.